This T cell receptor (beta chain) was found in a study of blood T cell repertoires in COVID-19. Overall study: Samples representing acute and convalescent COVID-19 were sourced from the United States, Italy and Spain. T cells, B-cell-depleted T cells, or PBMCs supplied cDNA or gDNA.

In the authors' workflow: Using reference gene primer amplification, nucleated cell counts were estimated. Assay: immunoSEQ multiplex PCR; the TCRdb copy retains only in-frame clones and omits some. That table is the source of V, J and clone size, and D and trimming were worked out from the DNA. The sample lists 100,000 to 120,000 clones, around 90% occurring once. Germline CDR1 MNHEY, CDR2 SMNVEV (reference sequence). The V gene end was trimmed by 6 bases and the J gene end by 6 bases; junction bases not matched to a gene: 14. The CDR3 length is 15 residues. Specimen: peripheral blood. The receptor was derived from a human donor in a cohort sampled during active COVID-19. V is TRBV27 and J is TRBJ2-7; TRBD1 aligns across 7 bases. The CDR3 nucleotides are TGTGCCAGCAGCCGAAGTGGGACAGCTTTGGCCGAGCAGTACTTC. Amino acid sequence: CASSRSGTALAEQYF.